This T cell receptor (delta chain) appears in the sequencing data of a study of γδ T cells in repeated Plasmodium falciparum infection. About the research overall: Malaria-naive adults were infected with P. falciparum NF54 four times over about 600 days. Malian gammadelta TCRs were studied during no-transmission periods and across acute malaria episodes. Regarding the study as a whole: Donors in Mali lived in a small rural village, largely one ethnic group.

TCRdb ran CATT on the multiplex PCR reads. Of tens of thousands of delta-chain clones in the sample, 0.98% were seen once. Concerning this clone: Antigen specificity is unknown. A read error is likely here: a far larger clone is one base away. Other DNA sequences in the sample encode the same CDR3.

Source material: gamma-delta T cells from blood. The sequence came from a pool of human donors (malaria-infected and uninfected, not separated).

The CDR3 bases are TGTGCCTGTGACACTGTTGGGGATCCCTTGTACACCGATAAACTCATCTTT. The encoded protein is CACDTVGDPLYTDKLIF. V is TRDV2 and J is TRDJ1, with D perhaps TRDD3 (6 bases). The germline CDR1 and CDR2 sequences are GEAIGNYY and EKD. The CDR3 covers 17 residues. V lost 1 base, J lost 0 bases, and 17 bases lay in between.